Given below is one T cell receptor beta chain in context. Its target is not known. This entry belongs to a study of T-cell memory formation after mild COVID-19. CDR3 length: 17 residues. Unmatched junction bases numbered 19, after V lost 5 bases and J lost 8 bases. Germline V gene data show CDR1 as SGHTA and CDR2 as FQGNSA. TCRalpha and TCRbeta libraries used 5'RACE with constant-segment primers and UMIs. TCRdb independently ran MiXCR on the 5' RACE reads; one entry per CDR3 protein. Counted here are 350,000 or so distinct CDR3 sequences, approximately 13% occurring once; the ten biggest clones make up around a fifth. Study-level points and caveats: SARS-CoV-2 specificity was not confirmed for second-wave clones peaking on day 37. The study detected some responding clones in pre-infection memory, suggesting cross-reactive memory joined.

The sequence derives from a young man who had mild COVID-19 (a few samples of this study predate the infection). Cell type and time point are not known. The sequenced material came from PBMCs or a T cell subset sorted from them (not recorded which). The chain uses TRBV7-2 and TRBJ2-3, with TRBD2 matching 7 bases. CDR3 amino acids: CASSPLGVAGGFGTQYF. CDR3 DNA sequence: TGTGCCAGCAGCCCCCTTGGCGTAGCGGGCGGGTTCGGTACGCAGTATTTT.